One sample yielded the 6 T cell receptor beta chains listed below, sequenced in a study of cytomegalovirus exposure and HLA in healthy donors. PCR was performed using 60 Vbeta and 13 Jbeta primers. Sequenced by immunoSEQ multiplex PCR; TCRdb stores in-frame clones only, minus some. This table has fewer than 200,000 clones, about 72% appearing once. Sequencing was performed on PBMCs. These receptors were obtained from a girl aged 10 to 17 in good health and CMV-seronegative.

This sequence joins TRBV18 and TRBJ1-4; 9 nucleotides line up with TRBD1. V shed 3 bases, J shed 6 bases, and the junction held 5 bases outside the gene matches. Per the germline V gene, CDR1 is KGHSH and CDR2 is LQKENI. The CDR3 runs 15 residues. The CDR3 DNA sequence: TGTGCCAGCTCACCGGGGACAGGGCAGGATGAAAAACTGTTTTTT. Protein sequence: CASSPGTGQDEKLFF.

This chain links TRBV11-2 with TRBJ2-3, with TRBD2 identical over 9 bases. Germline CDR1 and CDR2: SGHAT and FQNNGV. This CDR3 is 16 amino acids long. V was clipped by 1 base and J by 1 base; unmatched bases: 3. The CDR3 loop reads CASSLVASGGTDTQYF. The CDR3 DNA is TGTGCCAGCAGCTTAGTGGCTAGCGGGGGCACAGATACGCAGTATTTT.

The J gene is TRBJ1-2, the V gene TRBV13; 8 bases match TRBD1. Germline assignment: CDR1 PRHDT and CDR2 FYEKMQ (reference sequence). V shed 5 bases and J 6 bases; nucleotides not matched to a gene: 11. This CDR3 comprises 15 residues. Here the CDR3 reads CASSLWTGPTNGYTF. CDR3 DNA: TGTGCCAGCAGCCTTTGGACAGGGCCAACGAATGGCTACACCTTC.

V is TRBV11-3 and J is TRBJ2-2, with D possibly matching TRBD1 (6 bases). Trimming pared 6 bases from V and 3 bases from J, leaving 11 bases between. CDR1 SGHNT and CDR2 YENEEA come from the germline V gene. The CDR3 is made up of 14 amino acids. The CDR3 protein is CASRPGVDTGELFF. CDR3 DNA: TGTGCCAGCAGACCAGGGGTGGACACCGGGGAGCTGTTTTTT.

The chain employs TRBV2 and TRBJ1-2; D is uncertain. Germline V gene data show CDR1 as SNHLY and CDR2 as FYNNEI. V lost 5 bases and J 8 bases, leaving 15 bases between the germline ends. The CDR3 extends over 13 amino acids. This chain's CDR3 is CASSLLPNGGYTF. CDR3 nucleotide sequence: TGTGCCAGCAGTTTACTACCAAACGGAGGCTACACCTTC.

The chain carries TRBV5-1 and TRBJ2-1, with 14 bases identical to TRBD2. Germline values: CDR1 SGHRS, CDR2 YFSETQ. With 4 bases clipped from V and 7 bases from J, the junction kept 4 bases outside the gene matches. The CDR3 is 15 residues long. Here the CDR3 reads CASSGGLAGGNEQFF. The CDR3 DNA sequence: TGCGCCAGCAGCGGTGGACTAGCGGGGGGTAATGAGCAGTTCTTC.